The source of this T cell receptor beta chain is a study of graft-versus-host responses after intestinal transplantation. Data came from immunoSEQ multiplex PCR; TCRdb stores just in-frame clones and leaves some out. The repertoire consists of under 95,000 clones, with roughly nine tenths occurring once and the leading ten covering around 0.3%. CDR1 is SEHNR, CDR2 FQNEAQ, per germline (reference sequence). The CDR3 is 16 amino acids. Trimming removed 5 bases at V and 0 bases at J, with 14 bases between. As for this clone: What it binds is not known.

The genes are TRBV7-9 and TRBJ1-3; tentative D call: TRBD1 (5 bases). The source was unstimulated CD4+ T cells sorted from spleen or lymph node cells, collected before transplant. This sequence originates from a human donor who was the organ donor for an intestinal transplant. CDR3 coding DNA: TGTGCCAGCAGCCTGGGGGGGGGTAGCTCTGGAAACACCATATATTTT. This translates into CASSLGGGSSGNTIYF.